These 25 T cell receptor beta chains were sequenced from one sample in a study of T cell repertoires in cytomegalovirus infection. Using its own MiXCR run on the reads, TCRdb lists one record per CDR3 protein. The repertoire includes 350,000 to 550,000 distinct CDR3 sequences, around 32% of them detected once, and approximately 13% sits in the top ten. Sequencing was done on a sample of PBMCs. The origin of the receptors is a human donor in good health (CMV status not recorded). Some clones in this sample may be carry-over from other donors' samples.

The chain links TRBV3-1 to TRBJ1-5, with D possibly being TRBD1 (5 bases). Germline V gives CDR1 LGHDT, CDR2 YNNKEL (reference sequence). The CDR3 is made up of 14 amino acids. V lost 1 base, J lost 9 bases, and 13 bases lay in between. CDR3 nucleotides: TGTGCCAGCAGCCAAGGGGGCGCGGAGAGGCCCCAGCATTTT. Its protein is CASSQGGAERPQHF. Based on the CDR3 plus reference TRBV3-1 and TRBJ1-5, the full variable domain is DTAVSQTPKYLVTQMGNDKSIKCEQNLGHDTMYWYKQDSKKFLKIMFSYNNKELIINETVPNRFSPKSPDKAHLNLHINSLELGDSAVYFCASSQGGAERPQHFGDGTRLSIL.

This clonotype was picked up a small number of times. V is TRBV28 and J is TRBJ2-2; D might be TRBD1 (6 bases). Germline CDR1 and CDR2: MDHEN and SYDVKM. The CDR3 spans 15 residues. The germline V and J ends were trimmed by 3 bases and 1 base, with 9 bases remaining between them. The CDR3 region is CASSFDRRNTGELFF. CDR3 coding DNA: TGTGCCAGCAGTTTCGACAGGAGGAACACCGGGGAGCTGTTTTTT. Drawing the rest from reference TRBV28 and TRBJ2-2, the complete variable domain is DVKVTQSSRYLVKRTGEKVFLECVQDMDHENMFWYRQDPGLGLRLIYFSYDVKMKEKGDIPEGYSVSREKKERFSLILESASTNQTSMYLCASSFDRRNTGELFFGEGSRLTVL.

This clonotype was recorded at least ten times. The chain recombines TRBV7-8 with TRBJ2-2; D may correspond to TRBD1 or TRBD2 (6 bases each). This CDR3 is built from 16 residues. Germline loops: CDR1 SGHVS, CDR2 FQNEAQ. The V end was cut by 2 bases, the J end by 1 base, with 11 bases between. CDR3 DNA: TGTGCCAGCAGCTTAAATCGGGGGCGGAACACCGGGGAGCTGTTTTTT. Its translation: CASSLNRGRNTGELFF.

This chain uses TRBV28 with TRBJ2-5, with 7 bases that match TRBD2. CDR1 MDHEN and CDR2 SYDVKM come from the germline V gene. The length of the CDR3 is 16 residues. The CDR3 is CASGLWASGPQETQYF. CDR3 nucleotides: TGTGCAAGCGGTTTATGGGCTAGCGGTCCCCAAGAGACCCAGTACTTC. Variable domain in full (rest from reference TRBV28 and TRBJ2-5): DVKVTQSSRYLVKRTGEKVFLECVQDMDHENMFWYRQDPGLGLRLIYFSYDVKMKEKGDIPEGYSVSREKKERFSLILESASTNQTSMYLCASGLWASGPQETQYFGPGTRLLVL.

The chain links TRBV12-3 or TRBV12-4 to TRBJ2-2, with a possible D match to TRBD1 (6 bases). The V end lost 5 bases, the J end lost 6 bases, and 10 bases lay between the germline ends. The CDR3 consists of 13 residues. DNA for the CDR3: TGTGCCAGCAGTGAAACAGGGTCCGGGGAGCTGTTTTTT. This gives the protein CASSETGSGELFF.

The V call is TRBV7-9, the J call TRBJ1-1; D gene ambiguous. The CDR3 covers 13 residues. The germline CDR1 and CDR2 sequences are SEHNR and FQNEAQ (reference sequence). Between the trimmed V and J ends, which lost 2 bases and 4 bases, there was a span of 8 bases. CDR3 sequence: CASSLWGVTEAFF. The CDR3 region has the DNA TGTGCCAGCAGCTTATGGGGAGTCACTGAAGCTTTCTTT.

The CDR3 reads CASSSRRANTDTQYF. The DNA for the CDR3 is TGTGCCAGCAGCTCGAGAAGGGCGAACACAGATACGCAGTATTTT. The gene calls are TRBV5-4 and TRBJ2-3; no clear D gene. Germline assignment: CDR1 SGHNT and CDR2 YYREEE (reference sequence). Deletions cut 3 bases from V and 2 bases from J, with 13 bases between. The CDR3 covers 15 residues.

The chain employs TRBV5-1 and TRBJ1-1; perhaps TRBD1 as D (6 bases). The CDR3 has 14 residues. Germline-derived CDR1 and CDR2 are SGHRS and YFSETQ. V was trimmed by 0 bases and J by 7 bases, leaving 13 bases between them. The CDR3 sequence: CASSLAGGAGEAFF. As DNA, the CDR3 is TGCGCCAGCAGCTTGGCCGGGGGGGCGGGTGAAGCTTTCTTT.

This clonotype was seen a few times. CDR3 nucleotide sequence: TGTGCCAGCAGCTTAGTCCTTTCGGGCAGGGGGTTTAATTCACCCCTCCACTTT. Amino acid sequence: CASSLVLSGRGFNSPLHF. V and J are TRBV7-2 and TRBJ1-6; 7 bases line up with TRBD1. Germline lookup yields CDR1 SGHTA and CDR2 FQGNSA. The length of the CDR3 is 18 residues. The ends lost 1 base at V and 6 bases at J; junction bases unmatched: 12.

The V call is TRBV19, the J call TRBJ2-1; weak D call: TRBD2 (5 bases). The CDR3 sequence is 14 residues long. Germline CDR1 reads LNHDA; CDR2 reads SQIVND (reference sequence). V was cut by 5 bases and J by 3 bases, with 11 bases left in between. The CDR3: CASSSKGSYNEQFF. The DNA for the CDR3 is TGTGCCAGTAGTTCCAAAGGGAGCTACAATGAGCAGTTCTTC.

This clonotype appeared many times. The V and J genes are TRBV7-2 and TRBJ2-7, with TRBD2 matching over 10 bases. V lost 5 bases and J lost 4; bases outside the gene matches: 5. This CDR3 has 14 residues. Germline V lookup: CDR1 SGHTA, CDR2 FQGNSA. The chain's CDR3 is CASSRGLAEYEQYF. In DNA, the CDR3 is TGTGCCAGCAGCCGCGGACTAGCGGAATACGAGCAGTACTTC. The whole variable domain, remainder taken from reference TRBV7-2 and TRBJ2-7, is GAGVSQSPSNKVTEKGKDVELRCDPISGHTALYWYRQSLGQGLEFLIYFQGNSAPDKSGLPSDRFSAERTGGSVSTLTIQRTQQEDSAVYLCASSRGLAEYEQYFGPGTRLTVT.

This clonotype was seen only a few times. The V gene is TRBV12-3 or TRBV12-4, the J gene TRBJ2-7, with TRBD2 as a possible D gene (6 bases). The CDR3 extends over 13 amino acids. V lost 6 bases to trimming and J lost 5 bases, with 14 bases between them. CDR3 DNA sequence: TGTGCCAGCAGAAGGGCGGGGCGCCACGAGCAGTACTTC. Protein product: CASRRAGRHEQYF.

In the case of this clonotype: A much larger clone differs from this one at a single base, so this may be a read error. Since the CDR3 does not end with the conserved phenylalanine or tryptophan, this likely comes from a read error. This chain links TRBV12-3 or TRBV12-4 with TRBJ1-3, with unresolved D. This CDR3 spans 16 amino acids. The germline V and J ends were trimmed by 6 bases and 4 bases, with 19 bases remaining between them. The CDR3 nucleotides read TGTGCCAGCAGACTTTCCCTACGGCATTTCGGAAACACCATATATTGT. Translated: CASRLSLRHFGNTIYC.

This clonotype was recorded a few times. The chain uses TRBV27 and TRBJ1-2; no definite D call. The V and J ends lost 3 bases and 4 bases respectively, with 15 bases between them. Germline V gene lookup returns CDR1 MNHEY and CDR2 SMNVEV (reference sequence). The CDR3 runs 15 residues. CDR3 residues: CASSFRAGQAYGYTF. CDR3 DNA: TGTGCCAGCAGTTTTCGTGCCGGCCAGGCCTATGGCTACACCTTC.

This chain joins TRBV11-2 and TRBJ2-3, with 8 bases lining up with TRBD2. This CDR3 is 16 amino acids long. Losses at the gene ends were 1 base for V and 4 bases for J; bases not matched to a gene: 7. The germline gives CDR1 SGHAT, CDR2 FQNNGV. The CDR3 loop reads CASSLGGGGPADTQYF. In DNA form, the CDR3 reads TGTGCCAGCAGCTTAGGTGGCGGGGGGCCGGCAGATACGCAGTATTTT.

In DNA, the CDR3 is TGTGCCAGCAGCTCAAGGGTGCTGAACACTGAAGCTTTCTTT. Its protein product is CASSSRVLNTEAFF. V gene TRBV13 combines with J gene TRBJ1-1; D gene uncertain. Germline V CDR1 and CDR2: PRHDT, FYEKMQ (reference sequence). Trimming removed 4 bases at V and 0 bases at J, with 9 bases between. This CDR3 comprises 14 residues.

The chain couples TRBV5-4 to TRBJ2-3; D is perhaps TRBD2 (6 bases). This CDR3 is 15 amino acids long. The germline V gene has CDR1 SGHNT and CDR2 YYREEE (reference sequence). Deletions cut 0 bases from V and 8 bases from J, with 16 bases between. For the CDR3, the DNA is TGTGCCAGCAGCTTGGCGGGAGTGGGGGGAGGTACGCAGTATTTT. Protein: CASSLAGVGGGTQYF.

This chain uses TRBV20-1 with TRBJ2-7, with 11 bases matching TRBD1. There are 16 residues in the CDR3. V was pared by 0 bases and J by 2 bases, with 6 bases of the junction left unmatched. Germline CDR1 reads DFQATT; CDR2 reads SNEGSKA (reference sequence). The CDR3 region is CSARDSGGQGAYEQYF. The CDR3 nucleotides are TGCAGTGCTAGAGATTCTGGGGGACAGGGGGCCTACGAGCAGTACTTC.

CDR3 amino acids: CASSRREGGPYEQYF. Written as DNA, the CDR3 is TGTGCCAGCAGCCGTCGGGAGGGCGGCCCCTACGAGCAGTACTTC. The chain joins TRBV14 to TRBJ2-7; 8 bases map to TRBD2. The trim removed 4 bases at V and 2 bases at J, leaving 7 bases unmatched. The CDR3 consists of 15 residues. Germline lookup yields CDR1 SGHDN and CDR2 FVKESK.

This clonotype was detected only a few times. The gene calls are TRBV4-1 and TRBJ2-5, with D possibly matching TRBD1 (5 bases). Trimming stripped 0 bases from V and 3 bases from J, with 8 bases between. This CDR3 comprises 14 residues. The V gene's germline CDR1 is MGHRA and CDR2 YSYEKL. The CDR3, as DNA: TGCGCCAGCAGCCAAGAAGGCAGGGAAGAGACCCAGTACTTC. This translates into CASSQEGREETQYF.

The gene calls are TRBV27 and TRBJ1-3; weak D call: TRBD1 (6 bases). Trimming shortened V by 6 bases and J by 8 bases, and 14 bases separated the two germline ends. Germline-derived CDR1 and CDR2 are MNHEY and SMNVEV (reference sequence). The CDR3 loop spans 13 amino acids. CDR3 nucleotides: TGTGCCAGCAGCGCAACGGGGGCTGACACCATATATTTT. Translated: CASSATGADTIYF.

This clonotype was counted only a few times. The chain couples TRBV20-1 to TRBJ1-6, with a tentative D call TRBD1 (5 bases). The germline V gene encodes CDR1 DFQATT and CDR2 SNEGSKA (reference sequence). This CDR3 comprises 14 residues. Between the trimmed V and J ends, which lost 1 base and 10 bases, there was a span of 14 bases. The CDR3 spells CSARVPRAESPLHF. CDR3 nucleotide sequence: TGCAGTGCTAGAGTACCCAGGGCGGAGTCACCCCTCCACTTT.

A few counts support this clonotype. The rearrangement joins TRBV20-1 to TRBJ2-3; no definite D call. This CDR3 has 14 amino acids. V dropped 5 bases and J dropped 2 bases, with 14 bases sitting between them. In germline, CDR1 is DFQATT, CDR2 SNEGSKA (reference sequence). DNA of the CDR3: TGCAGTGCTGTTTCCCCGGGCCTCACAGATACGCAGTATTTT. This codes for CSAVSPGLTDTQYF.

This chain connects TRBV20-1 to TRBJ2-7; D unresolved. Germline CDR1 and CDR2: DFQATT and SNEGSKA (reference sequence). Trimming pared 8 bases from V and 5 bases from J, leaving 13 bases between. The CDR3 runs 11 residues. The CDR3 nucleotides read TGCAGTACACTAAATACCCACGAGCAGTACTTC. This codes for CSTLNTHEQYF.

For this clonotype: The CDR3 does not end in the conserved phenylalanine or tryptophan, so this is likely a read error. The chain employs TRBV6-1 and TRBJ1-2; the match to TRBD1 covers 8 bases. With 5 bases clipped from V and 5 bases from J, the junction kept 7 bases outside the gene matches. Germline V gives CDR1 MNHNS, CDR2 SASEGT. The CDR3 has 14 amino acids. Here the CDR3 reads CASSYTGGGYGYTL. CDR3 sequence (DNA): TGTGCCAGCAGTTACACAGGGGGGGGTTATGGCTACACCTTA.